This T cell receptor beta chain was observed in a study of regulatory T cells in long-lasting Graves disease. V shed 3 bases and J shed 9 bases, with 8 bases lying between them. Germline loops: CDR1 MDHEN, CDR2 SYDVKM. The CDR3 loop spans 11 amino acids. Ten or more counts support this clonotype. Indicated time point: persistent/refractory GD, antithyroid drugs over 5 years with positive TRAb. PBMC RNA was the source of the TCR library. In building TCR beta libraries, iRepertoire HTBI primers were used together with Arm-PCR of CDR3 regions. TCRdb processed the multiplex PCR reads anew with MiXCR; each CDR3 protein has one entry. Here the sample spans approximately 350,000 distinct CDR3 sequences, about 23% being singletons.

The gene calls are TRBV28 and TRBJ2-5; either TRBD1 or TRBD2 may fit D (5 bases each). This clonotype was sampled from a woman in her 40s with Graves disease. Here the sequenced sample was peripheral blood mononuclear cells (PBMCs), taken when the disease was refractory, from a patient treated with antithyroid drugs. The CDR3 region is CASSFWGSQYF. The CDR3 DNA reads TGTGCCAGCAGTTTTTGGGGGTCCCAGTACTTC.